This is a list of T cell receptor beta chains from one sample in a study of cytomegalovirus exposure and HLA in healthy donors. The data were produced by immunoSEQ multiplex PCR, yet TCRdb's version contains in-frame clones alone and is incomplete. The repertoire has about 50,000 clones, about three quarters of them found once; the top ten carry about 3%. The sample taken for sequencing was PBMCs. The source of these receptors is a middle-aged woman in good health and CMV-seropositive. The CDR3 runs from the conserved cysteine through the conserved F or W. The D gene is left open where the match is weak. Clone size is stated in some rows and not others, as once, few, many or a class when expanded.

>-|TRBV7-9|-|TRBJ2-7
CASSRGDSYEQYF
TGTGCCAGCAGCCGCGGAGATTCTTACGAGCAGTACTTC
>-|TRBV10-2|-|TRBJ1-2
CASGSYGYTF
TGCGCCAGCGGCTCCTATGGCTACACCTTC
>TRBD1|TRBV6-4|-|TRBJ1-6
CASIPDRERSPLHF
TGTGCCAGCATCCCGGACAGGGAAAGATCACCCCTCCACTTT
>-|TRBV2|-|TRBJ1-4
CASSEDFVEKLFF
TGTGCCAGCAGTGAGGACTTTGTCGAAAAACTGTTTTTT
>-|TRBV4-2|-|TRBJ2-3
CASSQADQGGADTQYF
TGTGCCAGCAGCCAAGCGGACCAGGGGGGTGCAGATACGCAGTATTTT
>TRBD1|TRBV7-2|-|TRBJ1-6
CASRYSPGQENSPLHF
TGTGCCAGCAGATATAGCCCGGGACAGGAGAATTCACCCCTCCACTTT
>TRBD2|TRBV2|-|TRBJ2-3
CASLRTSGGALADTQYF
TGTGCCAGCCTGAGGACTAGCGGGGGGGCCTTGGCAGATACGCAGTATTTT
>-|TRBV9|-|TRBJ1-6
CASSVGGGSPLHF
TGTGCCAGCAGCGTAGGAGGAGGTTCACCCCTCCACTTT
>TRBD2|TRBV5-1|-|TRBJ2-2
CASSLSILAGVNTGELFF
TGCGCCAGCAGCTTGTCAATCCTAGCGGGGGTTAACACCGGGGAGCTGTTTTTT
>-|TRBV7-9|-|TRBJ1-6
CASSSDSARSPLHF
TGTGCCAGCAGCTCGGACAGTGCGCGATCACCCCTCCACTTT
>TRBD1|TRBV4-3|-|TRBJ2-7
CASSQGRTGDYEQYF
TGCGCCAGCAGCCAAGGGAGGACAGGGGACTACGAGCAGTACTTC
>-|TRBV28|-|TRBJ1-6
CASYVGLTGNSPLHF
TGTGCCAGCTACGTTGGTCTCACGGGTAATTCACCCCTCCACTTT
>TRBD1|TRBV4-3|-|TRBJ2-6
CASSQSLPGQGSSGANVLTF
TGCGCCAGCAGCCAATCCTTACCGGGACAGGGAAGCTCTGGGGCCAACGTCCTGACTTTC
>-|TRBV28|-|TRBJ1-2
CASGGGYGYTF
TGTGCCAGTGGGGGAGGCTATGGCTACACCTTC
>-|TRBV27|-|TRBJ1-1
CASSLQGATEAFF
TGTGCCAGCAGTCTGCAGGGTGCCACTGAAGCTTTCTTT
>TRBD1|TRBV2|-|TRBJ2-7
CASRRQGHEQYF
TGTGCCAGCAGGAGACAGGGACACGAGCAGTACTTC
>TRBD1|TRBV4-2|-|TRBJ1-2
CASSPPGQGTIYGYTF
TGTGCCAGCAGCCCACCGGGACAGGGGACTATCTATGGCTACACCTTC
>TRBD2|TRBV7-2|-|TRBJ2-3
CASSLDGGGAGTDTQYF
TGTGCCAGCAGCTTAGATGGCGGGGGGGCAGGCACAGATACGCAGTATTTT
>-|TRBV29-1|-|TRBJ1-2
CSARTNNYGYTF
TGCAGCGCCCGGACAAATAACTATGGCTACACCTTC
>-|TRBV5-1|-|TRBJ2-7
CASSPGTLTYEQYF
TGCGCCAGCAGCCCAGGGACACTGACCTACGAGCAGTACTTC
>TRBD1|TRBV5-1|-|TRBJ1-4
CASSFGQGDEKLFF
TGCGCCAGCAGCTTCGGACAGGGGGATGAAAAACTGTTTTTT
>TRBD1|TRBV30|-|TRBJ1-4
CAWRGTGPNEKLFF
TGTGCCTGGAGGGGGACAGGCCCTAATGAAAAACTGTTTTTT
>TRBD1|TRBV27|-|TRBJ1-5
CASSTRTGGNQPQHF
TGTGCCAGCAGTACGAGGACAGGGGGCAATCAGCCCCAGCATTTT
>-|TRBV4-1|-|TRBJ2-7
CASSQEGGRSYEQYF
TGCGCCAGCAGCCAAGAGGGGGGGCGCTCCTACGAGCAGTACTTC
>TRBD1|TRBV4-1|-|TRBJ2-7
CASSPGTGAYEQYF
TGCGCCAGCAGCCCCGGGACAGGGGCCTACGAGCAGTACTTC
>-|TRBV2|once|TRBJ2-7
CASSGQGDEQYF
TGTGCCAGCAGTGGGCAGGGTGACGAGCAGTACTTC
>TRBD1|TRBV9|-|TRBJ2-7
CASSPGGQANYEQYF
TGTGCCAGCAGCCCTGGGGGACAGGCGAACTACGAGCAGTACTTC
>-|TRBV6-5|-|TRBJ1-1
CASSYLGGNTEAFF
TGTGCCAGCAGTTACCTCGGAGGGAACACTGAAGCTTTCTTT
>TRBD1|TRBV6-5|few|TRBJ2-7
CASIRDSPYEQYF
TGTGCCAGCATTAGGGACAGCCCCTACGAGCAGTACTTC
>TRBD1|TRBV6-5|-|TRBJ1-1
CASSLDRASLEAFF
TGTGCCAGCAGTCTCGACAGGGCGAGCCTTGAAGCTTTCTTT
>-|TRBV30|-|TRBJ1-5
CAWSKQGGQPQHF
TGTGCCTGGAGTAAACAGGGCGGACAGCCCCAGCATTTT
>TRBD1|TRBV11-2|-|TRBJ1-4
CASSLIRGFLTNEKLFF
TGTGCCAGCAGCTTAATCAGGGGGTTTCTTACTAATGAAAAACTGTTTTTT
>-|TRBV6-6|-|TRBJ2-5
CASSPTSTTETQYF
TGTGCCAGCAGTCCCACAAGTACAACAGAGACCCAGTACTTC
>-|TRBV2|few|TRBJ1-5
CASSLQGGGVQPQHF
TGTGCCAGCAGCTTACAGGGAGGGGGGGTTCAGCCCCAGCATTTT
>TRBD2|TRBV5-6|-|TRBJ2-5
CASSLVAGGRAETQYF
TGTGCCAGCAGCTTGGTGGCGGGGGGGCGGGCGGAGACCCAGTACTTC
>-|TRBV7-2|-|TRBJ1-2
CASSVNYGYTF
TGTGCCAGCAGCGTAAACTATGGCTACACCTTC
>-|TRBV9|-|TRBJ1-6
CASSVSGAYNSPLHF
TGTGCCAGCAGCGTATCAGGGGCCTATAATTCACCCCTCCACTTT
>TRBD2|TRBV6-1|-|TRBJ2-7
CATETGTSPYEQYF
TGTGCCACCGAAACCGGGACTAGTCCCTACGAGCAGTACTTC
>TRBD1|TRBV5-6|-|TRBJ2-7
CASSTGTGAEQYF
TGTGCCAGCAGTACCGGGACAGGGGCCGAGCAGTACTTC
>TRBD1|TRBV2|-|TRBJ1-1
CASSHETGFTEAFF
TGTGCCAGCAGCCACGAGACAGGGTTCACTGAAGCTTTCTTT